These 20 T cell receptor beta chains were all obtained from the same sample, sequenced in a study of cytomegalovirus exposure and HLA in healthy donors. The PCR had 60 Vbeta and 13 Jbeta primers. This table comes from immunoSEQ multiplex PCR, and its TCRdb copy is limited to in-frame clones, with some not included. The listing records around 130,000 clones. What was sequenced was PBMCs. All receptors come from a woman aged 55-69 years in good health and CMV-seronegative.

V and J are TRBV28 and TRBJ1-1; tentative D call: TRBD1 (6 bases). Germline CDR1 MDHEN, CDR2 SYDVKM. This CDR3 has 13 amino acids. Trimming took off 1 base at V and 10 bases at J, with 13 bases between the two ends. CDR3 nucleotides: TGTGCCAGCAGTTTATTAGGGGGACCGGGAGCTTTCTTT. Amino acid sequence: CASSLLGGPGAFF.

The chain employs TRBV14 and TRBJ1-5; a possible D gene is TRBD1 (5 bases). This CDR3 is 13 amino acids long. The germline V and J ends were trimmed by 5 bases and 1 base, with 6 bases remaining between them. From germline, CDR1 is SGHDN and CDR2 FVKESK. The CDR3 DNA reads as TGTGCCAGCAGCGGGGGGAGCAATCAGCCCCAGCATTTT. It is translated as CASSGGSNQPQHF.

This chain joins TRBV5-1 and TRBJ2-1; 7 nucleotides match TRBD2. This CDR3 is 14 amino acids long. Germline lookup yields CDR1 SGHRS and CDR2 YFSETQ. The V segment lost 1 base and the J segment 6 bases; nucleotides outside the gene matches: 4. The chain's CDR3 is CASSLSLAPNEQFF. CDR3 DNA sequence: TGCGCCAGCAGCTTGTCACTAGCGCCCAATGAGCAGTTCTTC.

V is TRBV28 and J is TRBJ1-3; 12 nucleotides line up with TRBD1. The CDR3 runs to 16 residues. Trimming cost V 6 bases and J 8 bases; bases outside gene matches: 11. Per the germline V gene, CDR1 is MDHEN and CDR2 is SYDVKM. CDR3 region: CASSRKGTGGADTIYF. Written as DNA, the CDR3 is TGTGCCAGCAGCCGAAAAGGGACAGGGGGCGCGGACACCATATATTTT. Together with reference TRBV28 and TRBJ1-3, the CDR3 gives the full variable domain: DVKVTQSSRYLVKRTGEKVFLECVQDMDHENMFWYRQDPGLGLRLIYFSYDVKMKEKGDIPEGYSVSREKKERFSLILESASTNQTSMYLCASSRKGTGGADTIYFGEGSWLTVV.

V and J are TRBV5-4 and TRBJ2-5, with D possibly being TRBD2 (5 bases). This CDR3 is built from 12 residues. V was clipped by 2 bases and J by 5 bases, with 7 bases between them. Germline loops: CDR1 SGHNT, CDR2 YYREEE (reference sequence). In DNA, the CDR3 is TGTGCCAGCAGCTTCACGGGGGAGACCCAGTACTTC. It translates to CASSFTGETQYF. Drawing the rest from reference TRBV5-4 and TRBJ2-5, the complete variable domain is ETGVTQSPTHLIKTRGQQVTLRCSSQSGHNTVSWYQQALGQGPQFIFQYYREEENGRGNFPPRFSGLQFPNYSSELNVNALELDDSALYLCASSFTGETQYFGPGTRLLVL.

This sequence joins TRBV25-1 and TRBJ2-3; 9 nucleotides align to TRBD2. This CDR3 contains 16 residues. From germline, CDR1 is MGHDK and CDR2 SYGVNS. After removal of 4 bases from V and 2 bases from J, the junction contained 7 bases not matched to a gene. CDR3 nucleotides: TGTGCCAGCAGTGGGCGGGAGGGGGGCACCACAGATACGCAGTATTTT. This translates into CASSGREGGTTDTQYF.

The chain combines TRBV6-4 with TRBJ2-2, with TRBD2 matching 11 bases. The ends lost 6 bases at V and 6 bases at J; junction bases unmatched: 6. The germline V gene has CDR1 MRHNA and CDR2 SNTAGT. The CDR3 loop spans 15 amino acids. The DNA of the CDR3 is TGTGCCAGCAGCTTACTAGCGGGAGTGGCCGGGGAGCTGTTTTTT. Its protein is CASSLLAGVAGELFF.

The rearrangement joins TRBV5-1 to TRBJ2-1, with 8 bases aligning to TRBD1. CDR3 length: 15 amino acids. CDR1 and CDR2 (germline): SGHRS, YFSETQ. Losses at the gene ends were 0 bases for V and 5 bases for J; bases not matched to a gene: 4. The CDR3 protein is CASSLGGTGNNEQFF. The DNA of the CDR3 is TGCGCCAGCAGCTTGGGAGGGACAGGTAACAATGAGCAGTTCTTC.

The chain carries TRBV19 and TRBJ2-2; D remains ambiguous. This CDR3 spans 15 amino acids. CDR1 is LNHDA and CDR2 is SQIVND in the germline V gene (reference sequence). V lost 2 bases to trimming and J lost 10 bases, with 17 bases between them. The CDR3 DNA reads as TGTGCCAGTAGTATATCGGTACAGTCCCCCCCGGAGCTGTTTTTT. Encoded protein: CASSISVQSPPELFF. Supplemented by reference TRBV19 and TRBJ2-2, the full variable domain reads DGGITQSPKYLFRKEGQNVTLSCEQNLNHDAMYWYRQDPGQGLRLIYYSQIVNDFQKGDIAEGYSVSREKKESFPLTVTSAQKNPTAFYLCASSISVQSPPELFFGEGSRLTVL.

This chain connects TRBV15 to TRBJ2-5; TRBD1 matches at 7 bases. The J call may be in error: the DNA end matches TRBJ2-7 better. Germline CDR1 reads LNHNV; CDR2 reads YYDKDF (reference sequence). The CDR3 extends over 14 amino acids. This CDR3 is CATSVNRGPYEQYF. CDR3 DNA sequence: TGTGCCACCAGCGTCAACAGGGGACCCTACGAGCAGTACTTC.

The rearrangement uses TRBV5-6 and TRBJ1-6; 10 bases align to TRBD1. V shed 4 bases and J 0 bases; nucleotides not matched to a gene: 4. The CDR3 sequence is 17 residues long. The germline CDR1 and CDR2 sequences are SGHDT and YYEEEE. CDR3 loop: CASSVTGGSSYNSPLHF. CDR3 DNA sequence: TGTGCCAGCAGCGTGACAGGGGGCAGCTCCTATAATTCACCCCTCCACTTT. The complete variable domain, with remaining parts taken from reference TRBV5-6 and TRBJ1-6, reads DAGVTQSPTHLIKTRGQQVTLRCSPKSGHDTVSWYQQALGQGPQFIFQYYEEEERQRGNFPDRFSGHQFPNYSSELNVNALLLGDSALYLCASSVTGGSSYNSPLHFGNGTRLTVT.

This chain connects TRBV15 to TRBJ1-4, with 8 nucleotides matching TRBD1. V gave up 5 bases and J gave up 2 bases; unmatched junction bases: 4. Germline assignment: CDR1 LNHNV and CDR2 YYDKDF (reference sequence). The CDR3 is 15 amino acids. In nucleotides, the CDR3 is TGTGCCACCAGCCGAAGACAGGGGACTAATGAAAAACTGTTTTTT. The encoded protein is CATSRRQGTNEKLFF.

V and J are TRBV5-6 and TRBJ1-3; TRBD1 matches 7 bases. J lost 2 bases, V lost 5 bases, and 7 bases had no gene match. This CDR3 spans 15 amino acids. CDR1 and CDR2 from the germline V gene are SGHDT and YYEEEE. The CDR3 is CASRRSRGPGNTIYF. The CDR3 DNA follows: TGTGCCAGCAGGAGATCGAGGGGGCCTGGAAACACCATATATTTT.

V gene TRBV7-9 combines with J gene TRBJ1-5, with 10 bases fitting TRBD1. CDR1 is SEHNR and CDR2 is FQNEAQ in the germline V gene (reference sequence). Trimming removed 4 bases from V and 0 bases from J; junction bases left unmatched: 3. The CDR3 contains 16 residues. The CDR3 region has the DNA TGTGCCAGCAGCTATGGACAGGGGGATAGCAATCAGCCCCAGCATTTT. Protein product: CASSYGQGDSNQPQHF.

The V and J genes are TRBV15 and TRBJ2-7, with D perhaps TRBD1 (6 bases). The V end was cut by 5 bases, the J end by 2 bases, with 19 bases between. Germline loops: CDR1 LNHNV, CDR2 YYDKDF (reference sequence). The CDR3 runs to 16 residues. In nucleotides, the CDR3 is TGTGCCACCAGCCCACGGGGAACAGGGCCTACCTACGAGCAGTACTTC. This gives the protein CATSPRGTGPTYEQYF.

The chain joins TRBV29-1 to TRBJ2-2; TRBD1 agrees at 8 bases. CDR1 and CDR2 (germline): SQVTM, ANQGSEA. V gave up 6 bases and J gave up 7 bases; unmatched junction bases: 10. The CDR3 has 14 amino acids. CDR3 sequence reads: CSVLPGGPIGELFF. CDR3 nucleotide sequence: TGCAGCGTGTTACCAGGGGGCCCGATCGGGGAGCTGTTTTTT.

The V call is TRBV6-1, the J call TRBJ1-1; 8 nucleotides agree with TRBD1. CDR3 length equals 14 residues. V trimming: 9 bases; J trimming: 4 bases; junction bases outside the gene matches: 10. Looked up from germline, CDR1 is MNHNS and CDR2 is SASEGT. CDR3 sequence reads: CASVGQGESTEAFF. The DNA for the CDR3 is TGTGCCAGTGTAGGACAGGGTGAGAGCACTGAAGCTTTCTTT.

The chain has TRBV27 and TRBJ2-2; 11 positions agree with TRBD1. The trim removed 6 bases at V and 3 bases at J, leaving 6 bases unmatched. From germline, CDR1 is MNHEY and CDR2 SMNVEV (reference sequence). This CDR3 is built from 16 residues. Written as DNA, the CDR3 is TGTGCCAGCAGCGAGGCGGACAGGGGGCACACCGGGGAGCTGTTTTTT. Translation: CASSEADRGHTGELFF.

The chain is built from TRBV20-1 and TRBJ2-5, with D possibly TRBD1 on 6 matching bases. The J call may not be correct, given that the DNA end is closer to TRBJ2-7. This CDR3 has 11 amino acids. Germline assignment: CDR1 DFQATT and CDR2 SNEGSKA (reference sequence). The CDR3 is CSATQGYEQYF. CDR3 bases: TGCAGTGCAACACAGGGCTACGAGCAGTACTTC.

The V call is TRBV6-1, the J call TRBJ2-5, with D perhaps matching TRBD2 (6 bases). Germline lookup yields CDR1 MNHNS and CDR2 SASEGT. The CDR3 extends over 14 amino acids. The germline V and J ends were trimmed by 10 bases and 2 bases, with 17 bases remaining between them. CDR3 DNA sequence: TGTGCCATCTCTCCGATCGGGGGTCAAGAGACCCAGTACTTC. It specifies CAISPIGGQETQYF.